This T cell receptor beta chain originates from a study of blood T cell repertoires in COVID-19. Study in general: Samples taken during acute and convalescent COVID-19 were collected in the United States, Italy and Spain.

In the authors' methods: Researchers report that nucleated cell counts were estimated from reference gene primer amplification. Profiled with immunoSEQ multiplex PCR; TCRdb holds only in-frame clones, not every one. V, J and clone size were drawn from that table, and D and trimming were deduced from the DNA. The table shows around 260,000 clones, with approximately 88% occurring only once. This sequence was found in a human donor in a cohort sampled during active COVID-19. Sequenced: peripheral blood.

The CDR3 loop is CASSYAEGSNQPQHF. The CDR3 DNA follows: TGTGCCAGCAGCTATGCGGAGGGGAGCAATCAGCCCCAGCATTTT. The J gene is TRBJ1-5, the V gene TRBV7-2; a weak D match, TRBD1 (5 bases). V was shortened by 4 bases and J by 1 base, with 11 bases between the two germline ends. This CDR3 is 15 amino acids long. Germline lookup yields CDR1 SGHTA and CDR2 FQGNSA. Full variable domain (remainder filled in from reference TRBV7-2 and TRBJ1-5): GAGVSQSPSNKVTEKGKDVELRCDPISGHTALYWYRQSLGQGLEFLIYFQGNSAPDKSGLPSDRFSAERTGGSVSTLTIQRTQQEDSAVYLCASSYAEGSNQPQHFGDGTRLSIL.